This T cell receptor (beta chain) comes out of a study of T cell changes during pregnancy in multiple sclerosis. Clones were read by immunoSEQ multiplex PCR, and TCRdb kept only the in-frame ones, dropping some. The sample contains under 75,000 clones, roughly 92% of which appear only once. This clonotype originated in a female donor with multiple sclerosis, enrolled in a pregnancy study. This sample comprised CD8+ T cells from peripheral blood mononuclear cells, obtained in the second trimester of pregnancy.

CDR3 sequence: CASSLTVLADTQYF. In DNA, the CDR3 is TGTGCCAGCAGCTTGACAGTTCTGGCAGATACGCAGTATTTT. V gene TRBV5-6 combines with J gene TRBJ2-3; D remains unclear. The CDR3 has 14 amino acids. With 1 base removed from V and 4 bases from J, the gap between germline ends came to 10 bases. Per germline, CDR1 SGHDT and CDR2 YYEEEE.